Listed here is a single T cell receptor (beta chain). This sample stems from a study of blood T cells in healthy people across ages. Across the whole study: Template switching recovered approximately one barcoded beta molecule for every two T cells.

A second PCR, run for about 6 to 12 cycles, used a sample-barcoded 5' primer plus a J-beta primer mix. TCRdb re-derived calls from the 5' RACE reads in MiXCR, one entry per CDR3 protein. The data contain 650,000 to 1,000,000 distinct CDR3 sequences, about 45% of them singletons. Whenever a sample was processed, at least 6.5 million PBMCs were isolated. The CDR3 is made up of 14 amino acids. The germline V gene has CDR1 DFQATT and CDR2 SNEGSKA (reference sequence). The receptor was derived from a man of 80 years or more in good health. The sample consisted of blood. This sequence joins TRBV20-1 and TRBJ2-1, with 7 bases that match TRBD2. The DNA matches TRBJ2-7 better at its end, which makes the J call doubtful. The CDR3 bases are TGCAGTGCGGGGGGACTACGCTCCTACAATGAGCAGTACTTC. It yields the protein CSAGGLRSYNEQYF.